This T cell receptor (delta chain) was identified in a study of Vδ1+ human thymocytes. Overall study findings and caveats: Thymic TRG and TRD repertoires appeared highly polyclonal, with Gaussian CDR3 length distributions. Thymic delta-chain repertoires held approximately 20% Vdelta2 sequences and few Vdelta3, despite high sort purity.

Sequences come from RNA converted to cDNA by reverse transcription. CDR3 amplicons came from multiplex PCR with pooled V-gene forward and constant-region reverse primers. TCRdb re-processed the multiplex PCR reads using CATT. The table has roughly 50,000 delta-chain clones, roughly 15% seen once. Vdelta1+ thymocyte sorts reached between about 97% and 99.6% purity. Germline trimming cut 2 bases from V and 7 bases from J; bases unmatched to any gene: 11. The CDR3 runs to 16 residues. Germline V gives CDR1 TSWWSYY, CDR2 QGS. This clone was seen only a few times. Its antigen is not known. The J gene is TRDJ1, the V gene TRDV1, with TRDD3 identical over 9 bases. This sequence originates from a boy younger than two who had congenital heart surgery. Material: Vdelta1+ gamma-delta thymocytes from the thymus. Subset in this sample: FACS-sorted CD3+ TCRalphabeta- TCRVdelta1+ TCRVdelta2- thymocytes. This chain's CDR3 is CALGEETGDTLGKLIF. The CDR3 nucleotides read TGTGCTCTTGGGGAAGAAACTGGGGATACGCTCGGTAAACTCATCTTT.